This T cell receptor (beta chain) is drawn from a study of post-analysis software for immune sequencing data (dated by TCRdb to 2014 to 2015). Regarding the research as a whole: Recorded disease courses included relapsing-remitting, secondary progressive and progressive-relapsing multiple sclerosis, with some patients lacking subtype annotation. A subset of samples was prepared in parallel using single-end sample barcoding, then pooled and co-amplified after Illumina adapter ligation. The multiple sclerosis patient repertoires were compared with 10 to 12 previously published healthy control repertoires from donors aged 6 to 25 years.

Here is what the overall study found, with its caveats: Normalized Chao1 diversity was significantly lower in multiple sclerosis patients than controls, suggesting substantial peripheral T-cell clonal expansion. Significantly higher frequencies in patients than in controls were found for roughly 5 TRBV segments, including TRBV5-6, TRBV5-1 and TRBV20-1. When samples were clustered directly using the F measure, samples prepared in the same batch co-clustered strongly, which prompted a batch-effect correction. The control group was slightly older than the multiple sclerosis patient group.

V loses 0 bases of germline sequence and J loses 5 bases, and the interval between the two ends is 21 bases. The CDR3 holds 18 amino acids from the cysteine to the phenylalanine. CDR3 DNA is the only sequence kept; it has 54 bases, read in frame from the first base. The germline V gene yields SGHRS for CDR1 and YFSETQ for CDR2. Libraries were constructed by PCR. Sequencing relied on an Illumina HiSeq 2500. Unique molecular identifiers were incorporated into TCR beta cDNA libraries to reduce PCR and sequencing biases. Per 1 to 10 million input T cells, approximately 500,000 cDNA molecules were obtained, such that each molecule approximated one T cell. The patient libraries were prepared and sequenced using the same protocol as the earlier healthy control dataset. Within a given batch, samples were prepared together, multiplexed and sequenced on the same HiSeq lane. The source study handled its data this way. MIGEC handled the raw barcoded reads, throwing out single-read molecular identifier groups before consensus assembly and CDR3 extraction. VDJtools was used for post-analysis of the clonotype tables, and diversity was normalized by down-sampling every dataset to the size of the smallest sample. To correct batch-related cross-sample contamination, repertoire overlap clustering matched CDR3 amino acid sequences but not nucleotide sequences. Using fastp trimming at Q25 and MiXCR clonotype assembly, TCRdb reanalyzed the public sequencing data and kept in-frame beta chains. Each record represents a unique CDR3 protein, reported with the most common genes and DNA among its rows. Clone size and V and J calls follow TCRdb, not the original study. For this sample there are roughly 580,000 distinct CDR3 sequences; 44% appear just once. Approximately 1.7% of the sample goes to the ten largest clones.

For this clonotype: Its antigen remains unidentified. Nothing much larger sits one base from this clone, and base qualities are not available.

To demonstrate the VDJtools post-analysis software, TCR beta repertoires were profiled from the peripheral blood of 13 young patients with multiple sclerosis. The multiple sclerosis patients were children and adolescents ranging in age from 6 to 15 years. This receptor was obtained from a girl between 10 and 17 years old with multiple sclerosis. The sequence joins TRBV5-1 to TRBJ2-1, with TRBD2 as a weak D call on 5 bases. The sample taken for sequencing was blood. The DNA sequence is as follows: TGCGCCAGCAGCTTGGCCAGGTCAGATACTAGGTCAAACAATGAGCAGTTCTTC. Its protein is CASSLARSDTRSNNEQFF.